Listed here are 32 T cell receptor beta chains from one sample, sequenced in a study of blood T cell repertoires in COVID-19 (dated by TCRdb to about 2020). The method was the immunoSEQ multiplex PCR assay. Not all clones reach the TCRdb copy of this immuneACCESS table, which keeps in-frame sequences only. Checked studies attribute under half of the gap to unresolved V genes and leave the rest unexplained. This sample comprises hundreds of thousands of clones, about nine tenths of them detected only once. The top ten clones comprise roughly a tenth of the sample. Sample: PBMCs or T cells enriched from blood (not recorded which). All receptors derive from a woman in her twenties or thirties who had recovered from COVID-19.

V usage is TRBV19 and J usage is TRBJ1-5; no reliable D call. The CDR3 covers 13 residues. Germline V gene lookup returns CDR1 LNHDA and CDR2 SQIVND (reference sequence). V was clipped by 1 base and J by 9 bases, with 10 bases between them. This CDR3 reads CASSIGGLRPQHF. The CDR3 bases are TGTGCCAGTAGTATAGGAGGTTTGCGGCCCCAGCATTTT.

Concerning this clone itself: The sample carries other DNA sequences with the same CDR3. This sequence joins TRBV19 and TRBJ2-7, with 9 bases identical to TRBD1. CDR3 length: 15 amino acids. CDR1 LNHDA and CDR2 SQIVND come from the germline V gene (reference sequence). Germline trimming cut 6 bases from V and 0 bases from J; bases unmatched to any gene: 6. This CDR3 is CASSGGQGFSYEQYF. The CDR3 DNA follows: TGTGCCAGTAGCGGCGGACAGGGGTTCTCCTACGAGCAGTACTTC.

This chain links TRBV5-6 with TRBJ1-5, with 12 bases identical to TRBD1. Germline CDR1 and CDR2: SGHDT and YYEEEE. The CDR3 length is 18 residues. Trimming at V came to 5 bases and at J to 0 bases, leaving 9 bases not matched to a gene. The CDR3 region is CASSSGTGGYYSNQPQHF. As DNA, the CDR3 is TGTGCCAGCAGTTCCGGGACAGGGGGCTACTATAGCAATCAGCCCCAGCATTTT.

The chain employs TRBV7-9 and TRBJ1-4; D is uncertain. The CDR3 is 12 amino acids. V lost 9 bases, J lost 3 bases, and 8 bases lay in between. From germline, CDR1 is SEHNR and CDR2 FQNEAQ (reference sequence). In DNA, the CDR3 is TGTGCCAGATCGGGATCTAATGAAAAACTGTTTTTT. Protein sequence: CARSGSNEKLFF.

This rearrangement joins TRBV13 to TRBJ1-1, with D unclear. The ends were cut back, 2 bases at V and 0 bases at J, with 10 bases in the middle. Germline-derived CDR1 and CDR2 are PRHDT and FYEKMQ (reference sequence). CDR3 length: 15 residues. For the CDR3, the DNA is TGTGCCAGCAGCTTATTGGCTTCCCTGAACACTGAAGCTTTCTTT. Its translation: CASSLLASLNTEAFF.

This chain connects TRBV28 to TRBJ1-1; D gene unclear. Germline CDR1 and CDR2: MDHEN and SYDVKM. This CDR3 contains 12 residues. V shed 7 bases and J shed 10 bases, with 16 bases lying between them. The DNA of the CDR3 is TGTGCCAGCACCCTTTTTCCCGAGCGAGCTTTCTTT. Translation gives CASTLFPERAFF.

This chain joins TRBV7-8 and TRBJ1-4, with D perhaps matching TRBD1 (5 bases). The CDR3 spans 15 residues. Germline CDR1 and CDR2: SGHVS and FQNEAQ. V lost 2 bases to trimming and J lost 7 bases, with 14 bases between them. CDR3 in DNA: TGTGCCAGCAGCTTAAGTGGGGCCTGGGGTGAAAAACTGTTTTTT. It encodes CASSLSGAWGEKLFF. Variable domain in full (rest from reference TRBV7-8 and TRBJ1-4): GAGVSQSPRYKVAKRGQDVALRCDPISGHVSLFWYQQALGQGPEFLTYFQNEAQLDKSGLPSDRFFAERPEGSVSTLKIQRTQQEDSAVYLCASSLSGAWGEKLFFGSGTQLSVL.

The chain combines TRBV5-4 with TRBJ2-1; TRBD2 matches 10 bases. The CDR3 is 16 amino acids. CDR1 and CDR2 (germline): SGHNT, YYREEE (reference sequence). V lost 3 bases to trimming and J lost 14 bases; unmatched junction nucleotides: 17. The CDR3 loop reads CASSYSGTSVGGSEFF. The CDR3 DNA follows: TGTGCCAGCAGCTACTCCGGGACTAGCGTGGGAGGTAGTGAGTTCTTC. Together with reference TRBV5-4 and TRBJ2-1, the CDR3 gives the full variable domain: ETGVTQSPTHLIKTRGQQVTLRCSSQSGHNTVSWYQQALGQGPQFIFQYYREEENGRGNFPPRFSGLQFPNYSSELNVNALELDDSALYLCASSYSGTSVGGSEFFGPGTRLTVL.

The CDR3 region has the DNA TGCGCCAGCAGCCAAGCACAATTGAACACTGAAGCTTTCTTT. Translating gives CASSQAQLNTEAFF. The chain carries TRBV4-3 and TRBJ1-1; no definite D call. This CDR3 has 14 residues. V lost 1 base, J lost 0 bases, and 6 bases lay in between. Germline CDR1 reads LGHNA; CDR2 reads YSLEER.

This clone was recorded once. The J gene is TRBJ1-5, the V gene TRBV24-1, with D unclear. In germline, CDR1 is KGHDR, CDR2 SFDVKD. Between the trimmed V and J ends, which lost 4 bases and 0 bases, there was a span of 6 bases. The CDR3 runs 14 residues. The CDR3 region has the DNA TGTGCCACCAGTGAGAGATATAGCAATCAGCCCCAGCATTTT. Translating it yields CATSERYSNQPQHF.

The chain joins TRBV6-5 to TRBJ1-2, with TRBD1 matching over 10 bases. Germline V gene data show CDR1 as MNHEY and CDR2 as SVGAGI. The CDR3 consists of 13 residues. Trimming took 11 bases from V and 8 from J; bases not matched to a gene: 11. The CDR3 is CASRQGASGGYTF. CDR3 coding DNA: TGTGCCTCCCGACAGGGGGCCTCGGGCGGCTACACCTTC.

The chain joins TRBV5-4 to TRBJ1-2; D unclear. The V gene lost 4 bases and the J gene lost 8 bases, with 15 bases spanning the gap. Germline assignment: CDR1 SGHNT and CDR2 YYREEE (reference sequence). CDR3 length equals 13 residues. CDR3 sequence reads: CASSLGRSEGYTF. In nucleotides, the CDR3 is TGTGCCAGCAGCCTAGGTAGGAGTGAGGGCTACACCTTC.

CDR3 protein: CASSPNHPRDSMGYTF. The CDR3, as DNA: TGTGCCAGCTCACCAAATCATCCCCGGGACAGTATGGGCTACACCTTC. The chain couples TRBV18 to TRBJ1-2; TRBD1 aligns across 7 bases. V lost 2 bases, J lost 8 bases, and 14 bases stayed unmatched. There are 16 residues in the CDR3. Germline assignment: CDR1 KGHSH and CDR2 LQKENI.

This chain joins TRBV10-3 and TRBJ1-2; 9 bases are a match to TRBD1. Losses at the gene ends were 7 bases for V and 5 bases for J; bases not matched to a gene: 5. This CDR3 has 13 amino acids. Per germline, CDR1 ENHRY and CDR2 SYGVKD. CDR3: CAITQGQGYGYTF. The CDR3 DNA is TGTGCCATCACACAGGGACAGGGATATGGCTACACCTTC.

The V gene is TRBV19, the J gene TRBJ1-5; 8 bases agree with TRBD1. The germline V gene encodes CDR1 LNHDA and CDR2 SQIVND (reference sequence). The CDR3 contains 19 residues. V lost 3 bases and J lost 5; bases outside the gene matches: 18. CDR3 coding DNA: TGTGCCAGTAGTATGGAGGGGCAGGGGGCATTCGGTGTGTATCAGCCCCAGCATTTT. It encodes CASSMEGQGAFGVYQPQHF.

This chain joins TRBV27 and TRBJ2-1, with D hard to call. Germline CDR1 is MNHEY and CDR2 is SMNVEV (reference sequence). Trimming stripped 3 bases from V and 3 bases from J, with 9 bases between. There are 14 residues in the CDR3. The CDR3 DNA is TGTGCCAGCAGTTTGGTCGCTAACTACAATGAGCAGTTCTTC. Amino acid sequence: CASSLVANYNEQFF.

J is TRBJ1-5 and V is TRBV7-9; no reliable D call. The CDR3 spans 17 residues. With 5 bases removed from V and 0 bases from J, the gap between germline ends came to 17 bases. Germline V gene data show CDR1 as SEHNR and CDR2 as FQNEAQ (reference sequence). CDR3 bases: TGTGCCAGCAGCGAGGAAGGCGCCCTCTATAGCAATCAGCCCCAGCATTTT. Encoded protein: CASSEEGALYSNQPQHF. The full variable domain, rest sourced from reference TRBV7-9 and TRBJ1-5, is DTGVSQNPRHKITKRGQNVTFRCDPISEHNRLYWYRQTLGQGPEFLTYFQNEAQLEKSRLLSDRFSAERPKGSFSTLEIQRTEQGDSAMYLCASSEEGALYSNQPQHFGDGTRLSIL.

V and J are TRBV20-1 and TRBJ1-2; the match to TRBD1 covers 7 bases. This CDR3 contains 10 residues. The V and J ends lost 4 bases and 8 bases, in that order; junction bases with no gene match: 1. Germline V gene data show CDR1 as DFQATT and CDR2 as SNEGSKA (reference sequence). CDR3 sequence: CSATGQGYTF. CDR3 DNA: TGCAGTGCTACGGGACAGGGCTACACCTTC.

This clone was recorded only once. The same CDR3 can be traced to other DNA sequences in this sample. The genes are TRBV6-5 and TRBJ1-1, with 7 bases aligning to TRBD1. Trimming removed 3 bases from V and 8 bases from J; junction bases left unmatched: 6. Germline CDR1 reads MNHEY; CDR2 reads SVGAGI. The CDR3 spans 13 residues. CDR3 residues: CASSYSRDREAFF. CDR3 coding DNA: TGTGCCAGCAGTTATTCAAGGGACAGAGAAGCTTTCTTT.

This clone was counted a few times. The chain carries TRBV10-2 and TRBJ1-3; D is unclear. V lost 4 bases, J lost 2 bases, and 15 bases lay in between. The germline V gene encodes CDR1 WSHSY and CDR2 SAAADI. The CDR3 covers 16 residues. The DNA of the CDR3 is TGCGCCAGCAGTGCGGAGTTGAAGCTTGCTGGAAACACCATATATTTT. Translating gives CASSAELKLAGNTIYF.

CDR3 region: CASSLNLVQGIGTQYF. CDR3 nucleotide sequence: TGTGCCAGCAGCTTAAATTTGGTGCAGGGGATAGGAACCCAGTACTTC. The chain couples TRBV11-2 to TRBJ2-5; D may be TRBD1 (6 bases). This CDR3 has 16 residues. CDR1 and CDR2 (germline): SGHAT, FQNNGV. V lost 2 bases and J lost 8, with 21 bases in between.

This chain joins TRBV5-4 and TRBJ2-1; D ambiguous. Germline assignment: CDR1 SGHNT and CDR2 YYREEE (reference sequence). V was pared by 4 bases and J by 7 bases, with 6 bases between. The CDR3 is 11 residues long. The CDR3 here is CASSRYNEQFF. The CDR3 nucleotides read TGTGCCAGCAGCCGCTATAATGAGCAGTTCTTC.

The rearrangement uses TRBV23-1 and TRBJ2-7; TRBD1 is a possible D gene (6 bases). TRBV23-1 is an open reading frame, and its role is uncertain. CDR3 length equals 15 residues. Trimming took off 7 bases at V and 3 bases at J, with 19 bases between the two ends. The CDR3 DNA reads as TGCGCCAGCATTTATTGGGCAGGGGATTGCTACGAGCAGTACTTC. It translates to CASIYWAGDCYEQYF.

In this sample, this clone turned up a few times. This sequence joins TRBV4-3 and TRBJ2-7, with 10 bases fitting TRBD2. V shed 2 bases and J 2 bases; nucleotides not matched to a gene: 3. The length of the CDR3 is 15 residues. CDR1 LGHNA and CDR2 YSLEER come from the germline V gene. CDR3 in DNA: TGCGCCAGCAGCCAAAGGCTAGCGGGAGCCTACGAGCAGTACTTC. Its translation is CASSQRLAGAYEQYF.

V usage is TRBV5-1 and J usage is TRBJ1-1; D is undetermined. This CDR3 spans 13 amino acids. From germline, CDR1 is SGHRS and CDR2 YFSETQ. V was trimmed by 0 bases and J by 3 bases, leaving 6 bases between them. The CDR3 loop reads CASSLAGDTEAFF. The CDR3 DNA sequence: TGCGCCAGCAGCTTGGCCGGGGACACTGAAGCTTTCTTT.

V usage is TRBV19 and J usage is TRBJ1-5; 11 bases align to TRBD1. CDR3 size: 14 residues. The germline V gene encodes CDR1 LNHDA and CDR2 SQIVND (reference sequence). J lost 4 bases, V lost 10 bases, and 6 bases had no gene match. CDR3 protein: CATQWDRGNQPQHF. The CDR3 region has the DNA TGTGCCACCCAATGGGACAGGGGGAATCAGCCCCAGCATTTT.

This clone was observed many times. V and J are TRBV29-1 and TRBJ1-5, with a weak D call TRBD1 (6 bases). Germline V lookup: CDR1 SQVTM, CDR2 ANQGSEA. The CDR3 runs to 12 residues. Trimming removed 7 bases from V and 4 bases from J, with 11 bases in between. This CDR3 is CSAGTPNQPQHF. The CDR3 nucleotides are TGCAGCGCTGGGACACCGAATCAGCCCCAGCATTTT.

This chain connects TRBV11-3 to TRBJ2-7; 8 bases match TRBD1. The J segment lost 6 bases and the V segment lost 5 bases, leaving 9 bases of the junction unmatched. This CDR3 has 14 amino acids. The germline V gene encodes CDR1 SGHNT and CDR2 YENEEA. CDR3 DNA: TGTGCCAGCAGCCCCGGGACAGGTCCAGCCGAGCAGTACTTC. As protein: CASSPGTGPAEQYF.

This chain connects TRBV7-8 to TRBJ1-5; D not certain. Trimming stripped 5 bases from V and 0 bases from J, with 20 bases between. CDR1 SGHVS and CDR2 FQNEAQ come from the germline V gene. This CDR3 region has 18 residues. The CDR3, as DNA: TGTGCCAGCAGCACCGAGGCCCTCGCCGACTATAGCAATCAGCCCCAGCATTTT. As protein: CASSTEALADYSNQPQHF.

This sequence joins TRBV29-1 and TRBJ2-1; 7 bases fit TRBD2. Trimming at V came to 5 bases and at J to 6 bases, leaving 10 bases not matched to a gene. CDR1 and CDR2 from the germline V gene are SQVTM and ANQGSEA. This CDR3 is 14 amino acids long. The CDR3 sequence: CSVRPQRGPNEQFF. In DNA, the CDR3 is TGCAGCGTTCGTCCCCAGCGGGGCCCCAATGAGCAGTTCTTC.

This chain links TRBV9 with TRBJ2-7; D perhaps matches TRBD1 (6 bases). With 0 bases removed from V and 0 bases from J, the gap between germline ends came to 10 bases. CDR3 length: 15 amino acids. Germline values: CDR1 SGDLS, CDR2 YYNGEE. This CDR3 is CASSVAGETSYEQYF. CDR3 nucleotide sequence: TGTGCCAGCAGCGTAGCAGGGGAGACCTCCTACGAGCAGTACTTC. The full variable domain, completed using reference TRBV9 and TRBJ2-7, is DSGVTQTPKHLITATGQRVTLRCSPRSGDLSVYWYQQSLDQGLQFLIQYYNGEERAKGNILERFSAQQFPDLHSELNLSSLELGDSALYFCASSVAGETSYEQYFGPGTRLTVT.

The chain couples TRBV6-5 to TRBJ1-2; perhaps TRBD1 as D (5 bases). The CDR3 sequence is 13 residues long. CDR1 and CDR2 (germline): MNHEY, SVGAGI. V gave up 6 bases and J gave up 3 bases, with 11 bases separating them. CDR3 nucleotides: TGTGCCAGCAGAGAGACAGTAGACTATGGCTACACCTTC. The encoded protein is CASRETVDYGYTF.